The present T cell receptor beta chain was sequenced within a study of PD-1 blockade in classical Hodgkin lymphoma. The CDR3 loop spans 14 amino acids. The ends lost 7 bases at V and 7 bases at J; junction bases unmatched: 7. CDR1 and CDR2 from the germline V gene are MNHEY and SVGAGI. Broader study findings: Baseline diversity was lower in partial responders and progressors than complete responders.

Produced via immunoSEQ multiplex PCR; TCRdb's table is partial and in-frame only. The sample has 3,000 to 4,000 clones, approximately 70% seen once. This sample's time point: cycle 4 day 1 (C4D1), after less than 7 weeks of nivolumab. Each and every patient relapsed after autologous stem cell transplantation, and patients got differing brentuximab vedotin exposure. In the case of this clone: Its specificity is not known.

The chain links TRBV6-5 to TRBJ1-6; 7 positions match TRBD1. Sequencing used peripheral blood mononuclear cells (PBMCs), obtained before the fourth cycle of nivolumab. This TCR came from a human donor with classical Hodgkin lymphoma. DNA of the CDR3: TGTGCCAGCAATACCGGGACAGCCAATTCACCCCTCCACTTT. It encodes CASNTGTANSPLHF.